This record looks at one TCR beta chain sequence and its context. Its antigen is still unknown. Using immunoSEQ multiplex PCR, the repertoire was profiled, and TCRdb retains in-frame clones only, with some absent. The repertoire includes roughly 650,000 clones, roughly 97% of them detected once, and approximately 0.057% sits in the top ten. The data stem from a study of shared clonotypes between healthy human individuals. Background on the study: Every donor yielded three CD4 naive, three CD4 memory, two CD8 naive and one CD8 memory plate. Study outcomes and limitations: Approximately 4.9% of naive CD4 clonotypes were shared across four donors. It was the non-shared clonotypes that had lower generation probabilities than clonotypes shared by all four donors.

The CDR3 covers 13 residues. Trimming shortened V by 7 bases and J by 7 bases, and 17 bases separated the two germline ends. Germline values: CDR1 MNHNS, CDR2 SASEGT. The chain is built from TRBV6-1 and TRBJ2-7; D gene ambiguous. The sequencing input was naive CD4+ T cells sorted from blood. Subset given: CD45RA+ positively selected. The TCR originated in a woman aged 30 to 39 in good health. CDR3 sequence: CASMLSVLWEQYF. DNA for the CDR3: TGTGCCAGCATGTTGAGCGTGTTATGGGAGCAGTACTTC.